The 26 T cell receptor beta chains below come from one sample, sequenced in a study of memory CD4+ T cells and cytomegalovirus serostatus. Single viable CD3+CD4+CD8-CD45RO+ cells were sorted as the memory CD4+ T cells. Clones were sequenced by immunoSEQ multiplex PCR, and TCRdb holds only the in-frame ones, with some missing. The sample shows 40,000 to 55,000 clones, roughly 80% of them seen only once. Sequenced sample: memory CD4+ T cells from blood. The receptors come from an adult in good health and CMV-seronegative.

The chain recombines TRBV2 with TRBJ2-3; 13 bases fit TRBD2. V was clipped by 5 bases and J by 5 bases; unmatched bases: 10. In germline, CDR1 is SNHLY, CDR2 FYNNEI. The CDR3 extends over 17 amino acids. Here the CDR3 reads CASSKGLAGSGGDTQYF. The DNA for the CDR3 is TGTGCCAGCAGTAAGGGACTAGCGGGGTCAGGAGGAGATACGCAGTATTTT.

This chain uses TRBV11-1 with TRBJ1-4, with D possibly matching TRBD1 (6 bases). V lost 4 bases, J lost 5 bases, and 14 bases lay in between. The CDR3 runs 15 residues. The germline gives CDR1 SGHAT, CDR2 FQDESV (reference sequence). CDR3 DNA: TGTGCCAGCAGCTACGGCGGGGGGCGAAATGAAAAACTGTTTTTT. Its protein product is CASSYGGGRNEKLFF.

This chain uses TRBV6-1 with TRBJ2-7; 9 bases fit TRBD1. CDR3 size: 14 residues. The trim removed 6 bases at V and 3 bases at J, leaving 6 bases unmatched. Germline CDR1 MNHNS, CDR2 SASEGT. For the CDR3, the DNA is TGTGCCAGCAGGGGTTTGACAGGGGGCTACGAGCAGTACTTC. Translation: CASRGLTGGYEQYF.

The V gene is TRBV6-1, the J gene TRBJ1-2, with D hard to call. CDR1 and CDR2 (germline): MNHNS, SASEGT. V dropped 3 bases and J dropped 8 bases, with 16 bases sitting between them. This CDR3 contains 14 residues. The DNA for the CDR3 is TGTGCCAGCAGTGAGCCCCTTCGCCACCAAGGCTACACCTTC. Protein: CASSEPLRHQGYTF.

In its sample, this clone was seen a few times. The chain employs TRBV27 and TRBJ1-3; tentatively, D is TRBD1 (5 bases). Germline V gene data show CDR1 as MNHEY and CDR2 as SMNVEV (reference sequence). This CDR3 is 14 amino acids long. V was trimmed by 6 bases and J by 7 bases, leaving 16 bases between them. CDR3 sequence: CASSPTWDRNTIYF. CDR3 in DNA: TGTGCCAGCAGCCCCACATGGGACCGGAACACCATATATTTT.

This clone was recorded only once. A single base separates this from a much larger clone, so it may be a read error. The chain links TRBV7-9 to TRBJ2-2, with 11 nucleotides matching TRBD2. Germline V gene lookup returns CDR1 SEHNR and CDR2 FQNEAQ (reference sequence). The CDR3 has 15 amino acids. The CDR3 is CASSLGLAATEELFF. CDR3 coding DNA: TGTGCCAGCAGCTTGGGACTAGCGGCTACCGAGGAGCTGTTTTTT.

The rearrangement links TRBV7-9 to TRBJ1-2; no clear D. CDR1 and CDR2 (germline): SEHNR, FQNEAQ (reference sequence). The V end was cut by 4 bases, the J end by 3 bases, with 9 bases between. CDR3 length: 13 amino acids. The CDR3 DNA reads as TGTGCCAGCAGCTCTCACTTAGACTATGGCTACACCTTC. It yields the protein CASSSHLDYGYTF.

This rearrangement joins TRBV27 to TRBJ2-5; 9 bases fit TRBD1. This CDR3 is built from 18 residues. In germline, CDR1 is MNHEY, CDR2 SMNVEV (reference sequence). Unmatched junction bases numbered 12, after V lost 0 bases and J lost 4 bases. The CDR3 is CASSLSIGQGHNGETQYF. In nucleotides, the CDR3 is TGTGCCAGCAGTTTATCGATTGGACAGGGGCATAACGGAGAGACCCAGTACTTC.

This chain links TRBV18 with TRBJ2-5, with 11 bases identical to TRBD2. The CDR3 loop spans 16 amino acids. With 1 base clipped from V and 4 bases from J, the junction kept 5 bases outside the gene matches. Germline values: CDR1 KGHSH, CDR2 LQKENI. The CDR3 coding sequence is TGTGCCAGCTCACCACTACTAGCGGGAGTTGGAGAGACCCAGTACTTC. Translation: CASSPLLAGVGETQYF. Complete variable domain (other parts from reference TRBV18 and TRBJ2-5): NAGVMQNPRHLVRRRGQEARLRCSPMKGHSHVYWYRQLPEEGLKFMVYLQKENIIDESGMPKERFSAEFPKEGPSILRIQQVVRGDSAAYFCASSPLLAGVGETQYFGPGTRLLVL.

CDR3 residues: CASSSADTSGLDEQYF. In DNA, the CDR3 is TGCGCCAGCAGCTCGGCCGACACTAGCGGGTTGGACGAGCAGTACTTC. The chain has TRBV5-1 and TRBJ2-7; 9 nucleotides align to TRBD2. The V gene's germline CDR1 is SGHRS and CDR2 YFSETQ. The CDR3 totals 16 residues. V gave up 3 bases and J gave up 5 bases; unmatched junction bases: 12.

There are a few counts of this clone. V and J are TRBV30 and TRBJ1-2; D ambiguous. CDR3 length: 11 residues. Trimming took off 3 bases at V and 7 bases at J, with 9 bases between the two ends. Germline V CDR1 and CDR2: GTSNPN, SVGIG (reference sequence). This chain's CDR3 is CAWRGGGGYTF. In DNA, the CDR3 is TGTGCCTGGAGGGGAGGCGGTGGCTACACCTTC.

For this clone: Other nucleotide sequences from this sample produce the same CDR3. The gene calls are TRBV6-4 and TRBJ1-1; TRBD1 matches at 8 bases. This CDR3 spans 13 amino acids. Germline CDR1 reads MRHNA; CDR2 reads SNTAGT. J lost 4 bases, V lost 4 bases, and 2 bases had no gene match. In nucleotides, the CDR3 is TGTGCCAGCAGTGCGGGACAGGCCACTGAAGCTTTCTTT. Translation: CASSAGQATEAFF.

The rearrangement uses TRBV7-6 and TRBJ2-5; tentatively, D is TRBD2 (5 bases). V was trimmed by 5 bases and J by 4 bases, leaving 8 bases between them. CDR1 is SGHVS and CDR2 is FNYEAQ in the germline V gene. The CDR3 consists of 12 residues. CDR3 nucleotides: TGTGCCAGCAGCGCGGCGGGAGAGACCCAGTACTTC. Its translation: CASSAAGETQYF.

DNA for the CDR3: TGTGCCAGCAGTTCTTTTCGACAGGGGGCCTCTGGAAACACCATATATTTT. It specifies CASSSFRQGASGNTIYF. This chain uses TRBV27 with TRBJ1-3; the match to TRBD1 covers 10 bases. CDR1 MNHEY and CDR2 SMNVEV come from the germline V gene (reference sequence). Trimming at V came to 4 bases and at J to 0 bases, leaving 6 bases not matched to a gene. The CDR3 spans 17 residues.

This clone was counted a few times. The V call is TRBV15, the J call TRBJ2-6; 11 nucleotides agree with TRBD1. Unmatched junction bases numbered 14, after V lost 3 bases and J lost 7 bases. The germline gives CDR1 LNHNV, CDR2 YYDKDF (reference sequence). The CDR3 runs 19 residues. Here the CDR3 reads CATSRGQGGPLILANVLTF. DNA of the CDR3: TGTGCCACCAGCAGGGGACAGGGGGGTCCTCTTATTCTCGCCAACGTCCTGACTTTC.

This clone has just one count. V and J are TRBV10-3 and TRBJ2-1; 12 nucleotides agree with TRBD2. Trimming at V came to 8 bases and at J to 8 bases, leaving 7 bases not matched to a gene. CDR3 length: 14 residues. The germline V gene encodes CDR1 ENHRY and CDR2 SYGVKD. CDR3 sequence (DNA): TGTGCCATCTCTAGCGGGAGGGCCGGGTATGAGCAGTTCTTC. Its protein product is CAISSGRAGYEQFF.

This clone has more than one count but fewer than ten. This chain joins TRBV6-6 and TRBJ2-1; D is perhaps TRBD1 (5 bases). Deletions cut 0 bases from V and 4 bases from J, with 7 bases between. Germline CDR1 and CDR2: MNHNY and SVGAGI (reference sequence). The CDR3 extends over 14 amino acids. The CDR3 loop is CASSYSTVYNEQFF. CDR3 nucleotide sequence: TGTGCCAGCAGTTACTCGACAGTTTACAATGAGCAGTTCTTC.

V usage is TRBV10-2 and J usage is TRBJ2-5; D not certain. Trimming took off 3 bases at V and 5 bases at J, with 4 bases between the two ends. This CDR3 has 11 residues. Germline V lookup: CDR1 WSHSY, CDR2 SAAADI. CDR3 sequence: CASSERETQYF. CDR3 sequence (DNA): TGCGCCAGCAGTGAACGGGAGACCCAGTACTTC.

The genes are TRBV7-8 and TRBJ2-7; a weak D match, TRBD2 (6 bases). CDR3 length: 16 residues. The V gene's germline CDR1 is SGHVS and CDR2 FQNEAQ. V was shortened by 0 bases and J by 6 bases, with 18 bases between the two germline ends. CDR3 residues: CASSLASSGWGVEQYF. The CDR3 DNA reads as TGTGCCAGCAGCTTAGCGTCGTCAGGCTGGGGGGTCGAGCAGTACTTC.

The chain combines TRBV9 with TRBJ2-7, with D possibly TRBD2 on 6 matching bases. Deletions cut 1 base from V and 2 bases from J, with 16 bases between. In germline, CDR1 is SGDLS, CDR2 YYNGEE. The CDR3 consists of 16 residues. The CDR3 sequence is CASSVQDGSGPYEQYF. The CDR3 nucleotides are TGTGCCAGCAGCGTACAGGATGGTAGCGGACCCTACGAGCAGTACTTC. The full variable domain, with the rest looked up from reference TRBV9 and TRBJ2-7, is DSGVTQTPKHLITATGQRVTLRCSPRSGDLSVYWYQQSLDQGLQFLIQYYNGEERAKGNILERFSAQQFPDLHSELNLSSLELGDSALYFCASSVQDGSGPYEQYFGPGTRLTVT.

The genes are TRBV5-5 and TRBJ2-2, with TRBD2 identical over 11 bases. Losses at the gene ends were 0 bases for V and 1 base for J; bases not matched to a gene: 11. This CDR3 spans 20 amino acids. CDR1 is SGHKS, CDR2 YYEKEE, per germline (reference sequence). The CDR3: CASSLVLRLAGIKNTGELFF. CDR3 DNA sequence: TGTGCCAGCAGCTTGGTTTTGCGACTAGCGGGAATAAAGAACACCGGGGAGCTGTTTTTT.

The rearrangement links TRBV6-1 to TRBJ1-5; 7 nucleotides agree with TRBD1. V shed 4 bases and J 4 bases; nucleotides not matched to a gene: 7. The germline gives CDR1 MNHNS, CDR2 SASEGT. The CDR3 spans 15 residues. The CDR3 coding sequence is TGTGCCAGCAGTGTTTTACAGGGGAGGAATCAGCCCCAGCATTTT. Protein product: CASSVLQGRNQPQHF.

The gene calls are TRBV2 and TRBJ2-7, with no clear D. In germline, CDR1 is SNHLY, CDR2 FYNNEI. The CDR3 runs to 14 residues. The V and J ends lost 4 bases and 6 bases respectively, with 16 bases between them. CDR3 coding DNA: TGTGCCAGCAGTGTAGTTTTTGGGGTAGGCGAGCAGTACTTC. Amino acids: CASSVVFGVGEQYF.

The chain joins TRBV28 to TRBJ1-2, with TRBD1 as a possible D gene (5 bases). This CDR3 spans 14 amino acids. Between the trimmed V and J ends, which lost 8 bases and 0 bases, there was a span of 13 bases. Germline V gene sequence: CDR1 MDHEN, CDR2 SYDVKM. The CDR3 sequence: CASSGDFTNYGYTF. Here the CDR3 DNA reads TGTGCCAGCTCCGGGGACTTTACTAACTATGGCTACACCTTC.

The chain joins TRBV15 to TRBJ2-4; D possibly matches TRBD1 or TRBD2 (7 bases each). The length of the CDR3 is 16 residues. Per germline, CDR1 LNHNV and CDR2 YYDKDF (reference sequence). V lost 5 bases and J lost 9, with 23 bases in between. CDR3 sequence (DNA): TGTGCCACCAGCGGCGGGACACAGGGGAGGGGGCCCATTCAGTACTTC. This gives the protein CATSGGTQGRGPIQYF.

This clone was seen a few times. This sequence joins TRBV4-2 and TRBJ2-2; 8 bases are a match to TRBD2. CDR1 LGHNA and CDR2 YNFKEQ come from the germline V gene. The CDR3 spans 17 residues. Unmatched junction bases numbered 3, after V lost 0 bases and J lost 0 bases. As DNA, the CDR3 is TGTGCCAGCAGCCAAGATGGGGGACTAGCGAACACCGGGGAGCTGTTTTTT. It encodes CASSQDGGLANTGELFF.